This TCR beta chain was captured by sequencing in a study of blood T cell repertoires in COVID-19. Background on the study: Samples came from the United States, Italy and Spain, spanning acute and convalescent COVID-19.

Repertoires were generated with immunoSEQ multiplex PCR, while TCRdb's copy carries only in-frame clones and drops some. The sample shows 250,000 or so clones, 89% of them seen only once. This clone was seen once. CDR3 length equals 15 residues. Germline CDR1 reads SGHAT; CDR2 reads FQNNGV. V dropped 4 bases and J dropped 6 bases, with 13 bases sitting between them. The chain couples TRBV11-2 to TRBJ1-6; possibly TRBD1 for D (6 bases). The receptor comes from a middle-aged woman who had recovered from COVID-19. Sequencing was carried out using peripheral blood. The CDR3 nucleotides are TGTGCCAGCAGCTCAGAAGGGACAAGTAATTCACCCCTCCACTTT. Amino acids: CASSSEGTSNSPLHF. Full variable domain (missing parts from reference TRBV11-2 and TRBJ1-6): EAGVAQSPRYKIIEKRQSVAFWCNPISGHATLYWYQQILGQGPKLLIQFQNNGVVDDSQLPKDRFSAERLKGVDSTLKIQPAKLEDSAVYLCASSSEGTSNSPLHFGNGTRLTVT.